A single sample gave rise to the 5 T cell receptor beta chains below, sequenced in a study of T cell responses to AZD1222 COVID-19 vaccine. Measured with immunoSEQ multiplex PCR; TCRdb has only the in-frame clones, and not every one. Among some 130,000 clones listed, roughly 93% were seen once. Sequencing was performed on peripheral blood, taken on day 0 of AZD1222 vaccination. The receptors were gathered from an adult in good health.

The chain recombines TRBV28 with TRBJ2-7; D gene unclear. The V end lost 3 bases, the J end lost 2 bases, and 5 bases lay between the germline ends. Looked up from germline, CDR1 is MDHEN and CDR2 is SYDVKM. The CDR3 extends over 12 amino acids. The CDR3 loop is CASSLAPYEQYF. The CDR3 DNA is TGTGCCAGCAGTTTGGCTCCCTACGAGCAGTACTTC.

V usage is TRBV29-1 and J usage is TRBJ1-3; D is ambiguous. The CDR3 is made up of 16 amino acids. Trimming pared 1 base from V and 0 bases from J, leaving 13 bases between. From germline, CDR1 is SQVTM and CDR2 ANQGSEA. CDR3 loop: CSVEVFGSLSGNTIYF. CDR3 bases: TGCAGCGTTGAAGTATTCGGCAGCCTCTCTGGAAACACCATATATTTT.

This chain connects TRBV7-2 to TRBJ1-2; D gene uncertain. The CDR3 has 13 amino acids. Trimming stripped 0 bases from V and 2 bases from J, with 4 bases between. Germline assignment: CDR1 SGHTA and CDR2 FQGNSA. This CDR3 reads CASSLAVNYGYTF. In DNA, the CDR3 is TGTGCCAGCAGCTTAGCAGTCAACTATGGCTACACCTTC.

The chain recombines TRBV5-4 with TRBJ2-5; D perhaps matches TRBD2 (5 bases). The V and J ends lost 4 bases and 2 bases respectively, with 18 bases between them. Germline loops: CDR1 SGHNT, CDR2 YYREEE (reference sequence). CDR3 length: 16 residues. In DNA form, the CDR3 reads TGTGCCAGCAGCCGTGGAGGAGACACTATTCAAGAGACCCAGTACTTC. This encodes CASSRGGDTIQETQYF.

The genes are TRBV5-1 and TRBJ2-6, with 7 bases aligning to TRBD1. The length of the CDR3 is 16 residues. Looked up from germline, CDR1 is SGHRS and CDR2 is YFSETQ. V trimming: 4 bases; J trimming: 2 bases; junction bases outside the gene matches: 6. Here the CDR3 DNA reads TGCGCCAGCAGCGCCGAGGGGGCAGCTGGGGCCAACGTCCTGACTTTC. This codes for CASSAEGAAGANVLTF.